This is a list of T cell receptor beta chains from one sample in a study of blood T cell repertoires in COVID-19. Assay used: immunoSEQ multiplex PCR; TCRdb lists only in-frame clones, some missing. The data show approximately 130,000 clones, with about 75% seen just once and over 15% held by the top ten. Specimen: peripheral blood. Receptors originate from an elderly man with acute or convalescent COVID-19. The CDR3 runs from the conserved cysteine through the conserved F or W. A D gene is named only where the DNA matches it firmly. Clone size appears in some rows only: once, few, many, or a class for an expanded clone.

J gene,clone size,V gene,D gene,CDR3 DNA,CDR3 protein
TRBJ2-3,-,TRBV5-4,TRBD1,TGTGCCAGCAGCTTAGGCGGGGACAGGGGTTCAGATACGCAGTATTTT,CASSLGGDRGSDTQYF
TRBJ1-1,-,TRBV19,-,TGTGCCAGTAGTCCATGGACAGATTTTAGAATGAACACTGAAGCTTTCTTT,CASSPWTDFRMNTEAFF
TRBJ2-2,few,TRBV7-9,-,TGTGCCAGCAGCCCCCCCGCGACGAACACCGGGGAGCTGTTTTTT,CASSPPATNTGELFF
TRBJ2-5,-,TRBV27,TRBD2,TGTGCCAGCAGTTTATCGGGACTAGCGGGGGGGAACAAAGAGACCCAGTACTTC,CASSLSGLAGGNKETQYF
TRBJ2-5,-,TRBV5-1,TRBD2,TGCGCCAGCAGCTCCCGGGGAGCGGGGCTACAAGAGACCCAGTACTTC,CASSSRGAGLQETQYF
TRBJ1-3,-,TRBV5-1,-,TGCGCCAGCAGCCTTCAGGGATCTGGAAACACCATATATTTT,CASSLQGSGNTIYF
TRBJ1-4,many,TRBV6-1,TRBD1,TGTGCCAGCAGTGACCAGGACAGGGCGGGGGAAAAACTGTTTTTT,CASSDQDRAGEKLFF
TRBJ2-5,once,TRBV11-3,TRBD1,TGTGCCAGCAGGGGACAGGGCCAAGAGACCCAGTACTTC,CASRGQGQETQYF
TRBJ2-7,-,TRBV7-2,-,TGTGCCAGCAGCTTAGCGAGAGGGCTAGGTTCCTACGAGCAGTACTTC,CASSLARGLGSYEQYF
TRBJ1-2,once,TRBV14,-,TGTGCCAGCAGCCAAGATCGAGGGGGTAGGCATGGCTACACCTTC,CASSQDRGGRHGYTF
TRBJ2-1,-,TRBV29-1,TRBD1,TGCAGCGTTGGTCTCGACAGGGGGAACAATGAGCAGTTCTTC,CSVGLDRGNNEQFF
TRBJ2-1,-,TRBV7-2,TRBD1,TGTGCCAGCAGTACTGCTAGGGGGCTCTACAATGAGCAGTTCTTC,CASSTARGLYNEQFF
TRBJ2-1,-,TRBV14,-,TGTGCCAGCAGCCAAGCCAGGACCGGGGGAAGAAATGAGCAGTTCTTC,CASSQARTGGRNEQFF
TRBJ1-1,-,TRBV2,-,TGTGCCAGCACGGACAGTTCTTTGGGAGCTTTCTTT,CASTDSSLGAFF
TRBJ1-1,few,TRBV18,-,TGTGCCAGCTCACCCGCTGGGAGGGCTAACACTGAAGCTTTCTTT,CASSPAGRANTEAFF
TRBJ1-4,-,TRBV5-8,-,TGTGCCAGCAGCTTGGATCTCTTTTCGAGGGCTAATGAAAAACTGTTTTTT,CASSLDLFSRANEKLFF
TRBJ1-1,-,TRBV5-1,TRBD1,TGCGCCAGCAGCTCCGACAGGGGGCCAATGAACACTGAAGCTTTCTTT,CASSSDRGPMNTEAFF
TRBJ2-7,-,TRBV5-1,TRBD2,TGCGCCAGCAGCTTGGGGGCTAGCGGGGGCTCCTACGAGCAGTACTTC,CASSLGASGGSYEQYF
TRBJ1-5,few,TRBV5-5,-,TGTGCCAGCAGCTTGGACGGAGATAGCAATCAGCCCCAGCATTTT,CASSLDGDSNQPQHF
TRBJ2-5,-,TRBV9,TRBD2,TGTGCCAGCAGCGCCCTCGGGGGGGGGCAAGAGACCCAGTACTTC,CASSALGGGQETQYF
TRBJ2-6,-,TRBV2,-,TGTGCCAGCAGTTACTCTACCCGCTCTGGGGCCAACGTCCTGACTTTC,CASSYSTRSGANVLTF
TRBJ2-7,once,TRBV7-9,TRBD2,TGTGCCAGCAGCTTAGTACTAGCGGGGGCCGGCGAGCAGTACTTC,CASSLVLAGAGEQYF
TRBJ2-7,many,TRBV7-9,-,TGTGCCAGCAGCCCCGGGCAGGGGCTAAACGAGCAGTACTTC,CASSPGQGLNEQYF
TRBJ1-2,-,TRBV9,TRBD1,TGTGCCAGCAGCGTAGGCGGGACAGGGGGCTACTATGGCTACACCTTC,CASSVGGTGGYYGYTF
TRBJ2-1,few,TRBV12-3/TRBV12-4,TRBD2,TGTGCCAGCAGCCGGACTAGCGCGAATGAGCAGTTCTTC,CASSRTSANEQFF
TRBJ1-5,-,TRBV7-9,TRBD1,TGTGCCAGCAGCCCGGGACAGGGCTTCAATCAGCCCCAGCATTTT,CASSPGQGFNQPQHF
TRBJ1-1,-,TRBV6-5,TRBD1,TGTGCCAGCAGTATCAACAGGGGCGAAGCTTTCTTT,CASSINRGEAFF
TRBJ1-3,-,TRBV6-6,-,TGTGCCAGCAGTTACTCGGAGGGCGGTGGAAACACCATATATTTT,CASSYSEGGGNTIYF
TRBJ1-6,-,TRBV10-3,-,TGTGCCATCAGTGAACGACAGAAGGGTTCACCCCTCCACTTT,CAISERQKGSPLHF
TRBJ1-2,-,TRBV11-2,TRBD1,TGTGCCAGCAGCACGTGGACAGGGAGTAACTATGGCTACACCTTC,CASSTWTGSNYGYTF
TRBJ1-3,few,TRBV4-1,-,TGCGCCAGCAGCCAAGATGTCCAGGGGAGCGGAAACACCATATATTTT,CASSQDVQGSGNTIYF
TRBJ2-1,-,TRBV5-4,-,TGTGCCAGCAGCTTGCTACAGGGTTTAGCCAATGAGCAGTTCTTC,CASSLLQGLANEQFF
TRBJ2-3,-,TRBV3-1/TRBV3-2,-,TGTGCCAGCAGCCACGCACTTACAGCTAGCACAGATACGCAGTATTTT,CASSHALTASTDTQYF
TRBJ2-3,-,TRBV4-2,TRBD2,TGTGCCAGCAGCCAAGATTTGGGGGTAGCGGGGTCGGGAGATACGCAGTATTTT,CASSQDLGVAGSGDTQYF
TRBJ1-1,medium-sized,TRBV5-1,-,TGCGCCAGCAGGTGGACTCCGATTTCCGGCACTGAAGCTTTCTTT,CASRWTPISGTEAFF
TRBJ1-5,-,TRBV15,-,TGTGCCACCAGCAGAGATCAGGGACTTCAGCCCCAGCATTTT,CATSRDQGLQPQHF
TRBJ2-3,-,TRBV5-4,-,TGTGCCAGCAGCTTACCGGGGGGCCTGAGCACAGATACGCAGTATTTT,CASSLPGGLSTDTQYF
TRBJ2-1,-,TRBV11-2,TRBD2,TGTGCCAGCAGCTTAGAACTAGCGGGATCCTACAATGAGCAGTTCTTC,CASSLELAGSYNEQFF
TRBJ2-1,-,TRBV18,-,TGTGCCAGCTCAGTCCGGGACACCTACAATGAGCAGTTCTTC,CASSVRDTYNEQFF
TRBJ2-5,-,TRBV5-6,TRBD2,TGTGCCAGCAGCTTATTAAGCGGGGCCCCTCAAGAGACCCAGTACTTC,CASSLLSGAPQETQYF
TRBJ2-3,-,TRBV7-2,TRBD1,TGTGCCAGTCAAATTAGGGGGCGAGATACGCAGTATTTT,CASQIRGRDTQYF